These 10 T cell receptor beta chains share one sample of origin, sequenced in a study of T cells after yellow fever vaccination. From the 5' RACE reads, TCRdb called clonotypes with MiXCR, one entry per CDR3 protein. The table has around 400,000 distinct CDR3 sequences, 11% seen once. This specimen consisted of PBMCs, obtained on the day of the first yellow fever vaccination. The receptors shown here come from a man younger than 30 who received the YFV17D yellow fever vaccine.

The table lists this clonotype with many counts. The chain links TRBV11-2 to TRBJ2-1; D perhaps matches TRBD2 (7 bases). There are 14 residues in the CDR3. Germline V lookup: CDR1 SGHAT, CDR2 FQNNGV. V was clipped by 5 bases and J by 12 bases, with 20 bases between them. DNA for the CDR3: TGTGCCAGCAGCGCCAGTTGGGGGGGCCTTACGCAGTTCTTC. It codes for CASSASWGGLTQFF.

This CDR3 reads CAKRRADSTDTQYF. CDR3 bases: TGTGCCAAACGACGGGCAGATAGCACAGATACGCAGTATTTT. The rearrangement joins TRBV6-2 or TRBV6-3 to TRBJ2-3, with D unclear. The germline V and J ends were trimmed by 10 bases and 0 bases, with 14 bases remaining between them. This CDR3 is 14 amino acids long. CDR1 is MNHEY and CDR2 is SVGEGT in the germline V gene.

A few counts support this clonotype. In nucleotides, the CDR3 is TGTGCCAGCAGCGTGAGGCGGGCGAACACCGGGGAGCTGTTTTTT. Its protein product is CASSVRRANTGELFF. The chain employs TRBV7-2 and TRBJ2-2; maybe TRBD2 (5 bases). This CDR3 is built from 15 residues. Trimming left V 5 bases short and J 0 bases short, with 10 bases between. CDR1 SGHTA and CDR2 FQGNSA come from the germline V gene.

Regarding this clonotype: A much more abundant neighbour one base away suggests this may be a read error. This chain connects TRBV20-1 to TRBJ2-5; no definite D call. The germline gives CDR1 DFQATT, CDR2 SNEGSKA (reference sequence). The CDR3 runs 14 residues. The CDR3 here is CGAQDVSIRETQYF. In DNA, the CDR3 is TGCGGTGCCCAGGACGTGTCAATTCGCGAGACCCAGTACTTC.

This clonotype was counted a few times. V is TRBV12-3 or TRBV12-4 and J is TRBJ1-1, with D maybe TRBD1 (5 bases). The V gene lost 7 bases and the J gene lost 6 bases, with 18 bases spanning the gap. This CDR3 contains 14 residues. The CDR3 DNA follows: TGTGCCAGCAACCAGGGACTCGGACGTTCTGAAGCTTTCTTT. Translation gives CASNQGLGRSEAFF.

The rearrangement joins TRBV12-3 or TRBV12-4 to TRBJ2-1, with TRBD1 identical over 7 bases. The CDR3 loop spans 12 amino acids. J gave up 9 bases and V 6 bases, and 5 bases lay outside the gene matches. CDR3 sequence (DNA): TGTGCCAGCAGCACAGGGGTTGGTGAGCAGTTCTTC. Protein: CASSTGVGEQFF.

This clonotype has just a few counts. The chain uses TRBV29-1 and TRBJ2-6; perhaps TRBD1 as D (5 bases). Germline CDR1 reads SQVTM; CDR2 reads ANQGSEA. The CDR3 has 12 residues. V was trimmed by 7 bases and J by 1 base, leaving 5 bases between them. CDR3 nucleotide sequence: TGCAGCGCAGGGTCTGGGGCCAACGTCCTGACTTTC. It yields the protein CSAGSGANVLTF. Supplemented by reference TRBV29-1 and TRBJ2-6, the full variable domain reads SAVISQKPSRDICQRGTSLTIQCQVDSQVTMMFWYRQQPGQSLTLIATANQGSEATYESGFVIDKFPISRPNLTFSTLTVSNMSPEDSSIYLCSAGSGANVLTFGAGSRLTVL.

This chain joins TRBV25-1 and TRBJ2-7; TRBD1 agrees at 11 bases. Germline V gene data show CDR1 as MGHDK and CDR2 as SYGVNS. J was trimmed by 9 bases and V by 11 bases; bases with no gene match: 21. The CDR3 spans 16 residues. CDR3 in DNA: TGTGCCGTTATTGTCCCGGAGGACAGGGGGCGCCGGGGGCAGTACGTC. Translating it yields CAVIVPEDRGRRGQYV.

This clonotype was counted a few times. An end of the junction does not agree with germline; a read error may underlie this. The CDR3 bases are TGTGCTAGCAGCTTAGGCTTCATGAGGGGAAAAGGCAATGAGCAGTTCTTC. Translated, it gives CASSLGFMRGKGNEQFF. The chain combines TRBV7-7 with TRBJ2-1; D possibly matches TRBD1 or TRBD2 (5 bases each). The CDR3 length is 17 residues. From germline, CDR1 is SSHAT and CDR2 FNYEAQ (reference sequence). Looking up the rest from reference TRBV7-7 and TRBJ2-1 gives the full variable domain: GAGVSQSPRYKVTKRGQDVTLRCDPISSHATLYWYQQALGQGPEFLTYFNYEAQPDKSGLPSDRFSAERPEGSISTLTIQRTEQRDSAMYRCASSLGFMRGKGNEQFFGPGTRLTVL.

A remark on this clonotype: A junction end diverges from the germline sequence, so it may reflect a read error. The chain couples TRBV18 to TRBJ2-7; D is possibly TRBD1 (6 bases). Germline lookup yields CDR1 KGHSH and CDR2 LQKENI. The CDR3 sequence is 14 residues long. The CDR3 sequence: CASSPGTQSYEHYF. CDR3 sequence (DNA): TGTGCCAGCTCACCGGGGACACAGTCCTACGAGCATTACTTC.